This T cell receptor (beta chain) was sequenced during a study of blood T cell repertoires in COVID-19 (dated by TCRdb to the early 2020s). In terms of the full investigation: Samples covering the acute and convalescent phases of COVID-19 were provided by collaborators in the United States, Italy and Spain. The prospective study material was composed of cDNA or gDNA derived from T cells, B-cell-depleted T cells, or PBMCs. Deeply sampled blood TCRbeta repertoires from subjects exposed to, actively infected with, or recovered from COVID-19 were included in the dataset. The repertoires were made available in a free public database intended to serve as a resource for research on the immune response to SARS-CoV-2. Samples came from the ongoing ImmuneRACE study (first 160 participants) plus 1,254 subjects from 6 global collaborators. A de-identified subject ID, COVID-19 status, age in years and sex were almost always included in the sample metadata. Where available, HLA class I and class II types were taken from metadata supplied by the sample provider and were not determined by assay-based typing.

The immunoSEQ Assay, a bias-controlled multiplex PCR, was used to amplify TCRbeta CDR3 regions from genomic DNA. Per the authors' processing: The number of nucleated cells in each sample was estimated by amplification of reference gene primers within the assay. To quantify the absolute abundance of each unique TCRbeta CDR3 rearrangement, sequence reads were collapsed and filtered. For each sample, productive Simpson clonality was calculated as the square root of Simpson's diversity index across productive rearrangements. The table comes from immuneACCESS by way of TCRdb, which keeps in-frame sequences with V and J called. Part of the clones is missing from these tables; in studies checked, under half for an unresolved V gene and the rest for unknown reasons. That table gives V, J and clone size, and the DNA gave D and trimming. The sample table records tens of thousands of clones; around 90% of these occur just once. The ten largest clones capture roughly 15% of the sample.

Whole blood was collected in K2EDTA tubes by collaborating institutions according to the institutions' own protocols. For TCRbeta analysis, collaborators shipped samples in one of three forms: frozen whole blood, isolated PBMCs, or DNA extracted from either of those sample types. Reading from cysteine to phenylalanine, the CDR3 counts 14 amino acids. CDR3 DNA only is kept here, 42 bases in frame from base 1. Trimming at the junction amounts to 5 bases on V and 3 bases on J, and the germline ends lie 13 bases apart. Via the germline V gene, CDR1 is SNHLY and CDR2 FYNNEI. Note on this clone: It lacks a known antigen. No clone much larger than this one lies a single base away; base qualities are absent.

The paper's findings and limits, for the study overall: Clinical and demographic metadata were provided uncurated, with the amount varying by source and participant.

The sample was peripheral blood. The TCR originated in a man at least 80 years old with acute or convalescent COVID-19. The sequence joins TRBV2 to TRBJ1-2, and possibly TRBD1, on 6 matching bases. The nucleotides read TGTGCCAGCAGTTTCCCAGGGGCAGACTATGGCTACACCTTC. Translated, it gives CASSFPGADYGYTF.